This entry lists 29 T cell receptor beta chains sequenced from one sample in a study of T cell responses to AZD1222 COVID-19 vaccine. The method was immunoSEQ multiplex PCR; TCRdb's version includes in-frame clones alone and lacks a portion of them. Of 50,000 or so clones in the sample, around 90% were seen once. The sample consisted of peripheral blood, taken on day 0 of AZD1222 vaccination. These receptor sequences come from an adult in good health.

V and J are TRBV5-5 and TRBJ1-3; D unclear. This CDR3 spans 12 amino acids. Germline CDR1 is SGHKS and CDR2 is YYEKEE (reference sequence). Trimming pared 4 bases from V and 8 bases from J, leaving 10 bases between. The CDR3 here is CASSLHGDTIYF. As DNA, the CDR3 is TGTGCCAGCAGCCTCCACGGTGACACCATATATTTT.

The chain combines TRBV4-2 with TRBJ1-5; D is perhaps TRBD1 (6 bases). The CDR3 covers 18 residues. Trimming pared 0 bases from V and 0 bases from J, leaving 15 bases between. CDR1 is LGHNA and CDR2 is YNFKEQ in the germline V gene. The CDR3 DNA sequence: TGTGCCAGCAGCCAAGACCGGGGGGGGACAAATAGCAATCAGCCCCAGCATTTT. This sequence encodes CASSQDRGGTNSNQPQHF.

The chain employs TRBV30 and TRBJ1-2; 8 positions match TRBD1. The CDR3 is made up of 11 amino acids. Trimming cost V 5 bases and J 8 bases; bases outside gene matches: 4. From germline, CDR1 is GTSNPN and CDR2 SVGIG (reference sequence). CDR3 DNA: TGTGCCTGGGGACAGGGAAGCGGCTACACCTTC. Amino acids: CAWGQGSGYTF. Drawing the rest from reference TRBV30 and TRBJ1-2, the complete variable domain is SQTIHQWPATLVQPVGSPLSLECTVEGTSNPNLYWYRQAAGRGLQLLFYSVGIGQISSEVPQNLSASRPQDRQFILSSKKLLLSDSGFYLCAWGQGSGYTFGSGTRLTVV.

The chain's CDR3 is CATGGLSYEQYF. The DNA of the CDR3 is TGTGCCACAGGGGGCCTCTCCTACGAGCAGTACTTC. The V and J genes are TRBV19 and TRBJ2-7, with TRBD1 identical over 8 bases. Germline CDR1 and CDR2: LNHDA and SQIVND (reference sequence). With V trimmed by 10 bases and J by 0 bases, 2 bases remained unmatched. CDR3 size: 12 residues.

Here the CDR3 reads CASSPRDRGATTDTQYF. CDR3 sequence (DNA): TGTGCCAGCAGCCCCCGGGACAGGGGGGCTACCACAGATACGCAGTATTTT. V and J are TRBV5-5 and TRBJ2-3, with 11 bases that match TRBD1. This CDR3 spans 17 amino acids. Germline V gene data show CDR1 as SGHKS and CDR2 as YYEKEE (reference sequence). V trimming: 4 bases; J trimming: 2 bases; junction bases outside the gene matches: 9.

V is TRBV2 and J is TRBJ2-7; TRBD2 agrees at 14 bases. The CDR3 has 16 residues. The germline gives CDR1 SNHLY, CDR2 FYNNEI. With 6 bases clipped from V and 0 bases from J, the junction kept 4 bases outside the gene matches. The CDR3: CASRGTSGRNSYEQYF. The CDR3 DNA reads TGTGCCAGCAGGGGGACTAGCGGGAGAAACTCCTACGAGCAGTACTTC.

To note about this clone: Relative to the germline gene, one junction end is altered; a read error may explain this. The chain carries TRBV11-3 and TRBJ2-1; a weak D match, TRBD2 (6 bases). The CDR3 covers 13 residues. CDR1 is SGHNT and CDR2 is YENEEA in the germline V gene. The CDR3 loop is CVSSVRGSNEQFF. CDR3 sequence (DNA): TGTGTCAGCAGCGTCCGGGGGTCCAATGAGCAGTTCTTC.

V is TRBV20-1 and J is TRBJ2-1; 11 nucleotides align to TRBD2. Germline-derived CDR1 and CDR2 are DFQATT and SNEGSKA (reference sequence). J gave up 15 bases and V 6 bases, and 7 bases lay outside the gene matches. The CDR3 is 11 amino acids. CDR3 residues: CSAPLAGVPFF. The CDR3 nucleotides are TGCAGTGCGCCACTAGCGGGAGTCCCGTTCTTC.

This chain connects TRBV24-1 to TRBJ2-5; tentatively, D is TRBD1 or TRBD2 (5 bases each). Per the germline V gene, CDR1 is KGHDR and CDR2 is SFDVKD. The CDR3 is 19 residues long. Trimming removed 3 bases at V and 4 bases at J, with 26 bases between. The CDR3, as DNA: TGTGCCACCAGTGATCCGACCGGTCCGGGACCCCAACCCAGAGAGACCCAGTACTTC. Protein: CATSDPTGPGPQPRETQYF.

V is TRBV9 and J is TRBJ1-2; 7 bases align to TRBD1. CDR1 is SGDLS, CDR2 YYNGEE, per germline. The V gene end was trimmed by 3 bases and the J gene end by 2 bases; junction bases not matched to a gene: 4. This CDR3 is built from 14 residues. CDR3 amino acids: CASSARDSNYGYTF. The CDR3 DNA is TGTGCCAGCAGCGCCCGGGACAGCAACTATGGCTACACCTTC.

The chain recombines TRBV11-2 with TRBJ2-7; D is unclear. The germline gives CDR1 SGHAT, CDR2 FQNNGV. The CDR3 covers 14 residues. V was clipped by 2 bases and J by 6 bases, with 14 bases between them. DNA of the CDR3: TGTGCCAGCAGCTTACTGGAAGGATCGCGCGAGCAGTACTTC. Translation: CASSLLEGSREQYF.

The CDR3 nucleotides read TGTGCCAGCAGCTTATTCGGCGGGAGGACCTCCAATGAGCAGTTCTTC. Encoded protein: CASSLFGGRTSNEQFF. The chain links TRBV7-2 to TRBJ2-1; 8 nucleotides agree with TRBD2. From germline, CDR1 is SGHTA and CDR2 FQGNSA. The CDR3 loop spans 16 amino acids. Unmatched junction bases numbered 9, after V lost 2 bases and J lost 6 bases.

This chain links TRBV7-9 with TRBJ2-5; 12 nucleotides align to TRBD2. This CDR3 has 16 amino acids. The germline V gene has CDR1 SEHNR and CDR2 FQNEAQ (reference sequence). Trimming at V came to 5 bases and at J to 4 bases, leaving 8 bases not matched to a gene. The CDR3 protein is CASSPWASGRGETQYF. The CDR3 bases are TGTGCCAGCAGCCCCTGGGCTAGCGGGAGGGGAGAGACCCAGTACTTC.

V is TRBV19 and J is TRBJ2-1; D is perhaps TRBD2 (7 bases). The V end was cut by 3 bases, the J end by 9 bases, with 18 bases between. The CDR3 has 15 amino acids. Germline V lookup: CDR1 LNHDA, CDR2 SQIVND (reference sequence). CDR3 residues: CASSIGQGGGAEQFF. Here the CDR3 DNA reads TGTGCCAGTAGTATCGGTCAGGGAGGGGGAGCTGAGCAGTTCTTC. The full variable domain, completed using reference TRBV19 and TRBJ2-1, is DGGITQSPKYLFRKEGQNVTLSCEQNLNHDAMYWYRQDPGQGLRLIYYSQIVNDFQKGDIAEGYSVSREKKESFPLTVTSAQKNPTAFYLCASSIGQGGGAEQFFGPGTRLTVL.

This clone was detected once. The rearrangement joins TRBV7-9 to TRBJ2-1; 10 bases align to TRBD2. Germline V CDR1 and CDR2: SEHNR, FQNEAQ (reference sequence). V was pared by 5 bases and J by 5 bases, with 6 bases of the junction left unmatched. This CDR3 region has 15 residues. This chain's CDR3 is CASSPPGLANNEQFF. As DNA, the CDR3 is TGTGCCAGCAGCCCGCCGGGACTAGCGAACAATGAGCAGTTCTTC. The whole variable domain, remainder taken from reference TRBV7-9 and TRBJ2-1, is DTGVSQNPRHKITKRGQNVTFRCDPISEHNRLYWYRQTLGQGPEFLTYFQNEAQLEKSRLLSDRFSAERPKGSFSTLEIQRTEQGDSAMYLCASSPPGLANNEQFFGPGTRLTVL.

The J gene is TRBJ2-3, the V gene TRBV3-1 (or the pseudogene TRBV3-2), with TRBD2 identical over 11 bases. V was pared by 4 bases and J by 1 base, with 4 bases of the junction left unmatched. This CDR3 is built from 16 residues. Germline V gives CDR1 LGHDT, CDR2 YNNKEL (reference sequence). The CDR3 loop reads CASSRQTSGGTDTQYF. CDR3 nucleotide sequence: TGTGCCAGCAGCCGACAGACTAGCGGGGGCACAGATACGCAGTATTTT.

The chain is built from TRBV21-1 and TRBJ2-7; the table's D call TRBD2 went unverified against the DNA. TRBV21-1 represents a pseudogene. The length of the CDR3 is 14 residues. The CDR3 is CASSKTSLLQEQYF. The DNA for the CDR3 is TGTGCCAGCAGCAAGACTAGTTTGTTACAAGAGCAGTACTTC.

This chain joins TRBV11-3 and TRBJ1-1; 10 bases align to TRBD1. Germline assignment: CDR1 SGHNT and CDR2 YENEEA. V was clipped by 1 base and J by 5 bases; unmatched bases: 7. CDR3 size: 16 residues. The CDR3, as DNA: TGTGCCAGCAGCTTAGCCGACCGGGACAGGGGAACTGAAGCTTTCTTT. This encodes CASSLADRDRGTEAFF.

This chain joins TRBV25-1 and TRBJ2-5; D remains ambiguous. This CDR3 is built from 13 residues. V lost 5 bases and J lost 2, with 9 bases in between. Germline CDR1 and CDR2: MGHDK and SYGVNS. CDR3: CASSWPGQETQYF. CDR3 in DNA: TGTGCCAGCAGTTGGCCGGGTCAAGAGACCCAGTACTTC.

Note on this clone: Other nucleotide sequences in the sample specify the same CDR3. V is TRBV28 and J is TRBJ1-2; D is undetermined. This CDR3 contains 12 residues. In germline, CDR1 is MDHEN, CDR2 SYDVKM. V was trimmed by 2 bases and J by 4 bases, leaving 5 bases between them. The CDR3 protein is CASSLGSYGYTF. CDR3 coding DNA: TGTGCCAGCAGTTTAGGCAGCTATGGCTACACCTTC.

This clone was seen only a few times. The rearrangement links TRBV4-3 to TRBJ2-2; weak D call: TRBD2 (5 bases). Germline CDR1 reads LGHNA; CDR2 reads YSLEER. V was trimmed by 0 bases and J by 5 bases, leaving 7 bases between them. This CDR3 spans 14 amino acids. The CDR3 region is CASSQEGATGELFF. The CDR3 bases are TGCGCCAGCAGCCAAGAGGGAGCGACCGGGGAGCTGTTTTTT.

This chain joins TRBV27 and TRBJ1-2; D remains ambiguous. The V end lost 0 bases, the J end lost 3 bases, and 5 bases lay between the germline ends. CDR3 length: 13 residues. CDR1 is MNHEY and CDR2 is SMNVEV in the germline V gene (reference sequence). CDR3 amino acids: CASSLSSHYGYTF. CDR3 in DNA: TGTGCCAGCAGTTTATCATCTCACTATGGCTACACCTTC.

This rearrangement joins TRBV11-2 to TRBJ2-1, with a weak D call TRBD1 (5 bases). This CDR3 is built from 13 residues. Trimming pared 5 bases from V and 9 bases from J, leaving 14 bases between. CDR1 is SGHAT and CDR2 is FQNNGV in the germline V gene. The CDR3 reads CASSLITQAEQFF. The CDR3 DNA follows: TGTGCCAGCAGCCTTATAACACAGGCTGAGCAGTTCTTC.

V is TRBV5-1 and J is TRBJ2-1, with D unclear. In germline, CDR1 is SGHRS, CDR2 YFSETQ. There are 14 residues in the CDR3. The V end was cut by 4 bases, the J end by 6 bases, with 14 bases between. The CDR3 protein is CASSTGDMGNEQFF. The CDR3 DNA reads as TGCGCCAGCAGCACCGGTGACATGGGCAATGAGCAGTTCTTC.

This clone was counted a few times. This chain joins TRBV30 and TRBJ2-2; TRBD1 matches 8 bases. Per germline, CDR1 GTSNPN and CDR2 SVGIG (reference sequence). Trimming removed 2 bases from V and 1 base from J; junction bases left unmatched: 3. The CDR3 is 15 amino acids. Here the CDR3 reads CAWSRGQGNTGELFF. CDR3 DNA: TGTGCCTGGAGTCGAGGACAGGGGAACACCGGGGAGCTGTTTTTT. The complete variable domain, with remaining parts taken from reference TRBV30 and TRBJ2-2, reads SQTIHQWPATLVQPVGSPLSLECTVEGTSNPNLYWYRQAAGRGLQLLFYSVGIGQISSEVPQNLSASRPQDRQFILSSKKLLLSDSGFYLCAWSRGQGNTGELFFGEGSRLTVL.

J is TRBJ2-2 and V is TRBV3-1 (or the pseudogene TRBV3-2); D not resolved. The length of the CDR3 is 16 residues. CDR1 LGHDT and CDR2 YNNKEL come from the germline V gene (reference sequence). V was cut by 1 base and J by 0 bases, with 9 bases left in between. CDR3 residues: CASSQATDANTGELFF. In nucleotides, the CDR3 is TGTGCCAGCAGCCAAGCCACGGACGCGAACACCGGGGAGCTGTTTTTT.

This clone appeared a single time. The chain carries TRBV19 and TRBJ2-3; 8 bases align to TRBD1. The CDR3 has 15 residues. The trim removed 3 bases at V and 2 bases at J, leaving 4 bases unmatched. Germline V CDR1 and CDR2: LNHDA, SQIVND (reference sequence). CDR3 region: CASSMGQVFTDTQYF. In DNA, the CDR3 is TGTGCCAGTAGTATGGGACAGGTATTCACAGATACGCAGTATTTT. The full variable domain, its missing parts supplied by reference TRBV19 and TRBJ2-3, is DGGITQSPKYLFRKEGQNVTLSCEQNLNHDAMYWYRQDPGQGLRLIYYSQIVNDFQKGDIAEGYSVSREKKESFPLTVTSAQKNPTAFYLCASSMGQVFTDTQYFGPGTRLTVL.

The chain recombines TRBV20-1 with TRBJ1-3; D uncertain. V lost 3 bases and J lost 4, with 10 bases in between. Germline CDR1 and CDR2: DFQATT and SNEGSKA (reference sequence). CDR3 length equals 13 residues. The CDR3 loop is CSASRPTGNTIYF. The CDR3, as DNA: TGCAGTGCTAGTAGGCCTACCGGAAACACCATATATTTT.

The chain employs TRBV5-4 and TRBJ1-2; TRBD1 might be the D (6 bases). This CDR3 contains 16 residues. Trimming took 3 bases from V and 3 from J, leaving 18 bases between them. Germline V gene data show CDR1 as SGHNT and CDR2 as YYREEE (reference sequence). As DNA, the CDR3 is TGTGCCAGCAGCTCGCCCGAGGGGGGCACGTACTATGGCTACACCTTC. This codes for CASSSPEGGTYYGYTF.